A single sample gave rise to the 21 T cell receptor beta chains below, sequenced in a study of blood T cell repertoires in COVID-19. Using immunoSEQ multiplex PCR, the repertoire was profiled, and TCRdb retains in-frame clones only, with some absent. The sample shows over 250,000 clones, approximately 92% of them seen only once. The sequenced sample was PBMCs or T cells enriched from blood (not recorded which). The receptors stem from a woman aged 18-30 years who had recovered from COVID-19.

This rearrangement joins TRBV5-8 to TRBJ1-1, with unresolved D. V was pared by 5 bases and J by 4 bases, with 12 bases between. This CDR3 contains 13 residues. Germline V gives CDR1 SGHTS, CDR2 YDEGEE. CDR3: CASRTLSITEAFF. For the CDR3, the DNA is TGTGCCAGCAGAACCCTGAGTATCACTGAAGCTTTCTTT.

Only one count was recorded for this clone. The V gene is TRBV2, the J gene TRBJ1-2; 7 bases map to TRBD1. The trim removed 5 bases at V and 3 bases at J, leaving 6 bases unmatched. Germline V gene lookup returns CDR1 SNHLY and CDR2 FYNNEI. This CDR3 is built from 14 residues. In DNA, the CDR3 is TGTGCCAGCAGTCCTACAGGGGTGGACTATGGCTACACCTTC. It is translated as CASSPTGVDYGYTF. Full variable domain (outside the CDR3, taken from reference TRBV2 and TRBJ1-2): EPEVTQTPSHQVTQMGQEVILRCVPISNHLYFYWYRQILGQKVEFLVSFYNNEISEKSEIFDDQFSVERPDGSNFTLKIRSTKLEDSAMYFCASSPTGVDYGYTFGSGTRLTVV.

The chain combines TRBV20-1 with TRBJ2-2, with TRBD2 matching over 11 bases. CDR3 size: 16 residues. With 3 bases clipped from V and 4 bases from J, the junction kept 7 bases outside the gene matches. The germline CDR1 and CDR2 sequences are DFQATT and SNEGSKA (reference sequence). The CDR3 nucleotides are TGCAGTGCTAGTTTAGCGGGGGGGCCGAGCACCGGGGAGCTGTTTTTT. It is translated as CSASLAGGPSTGELFF.

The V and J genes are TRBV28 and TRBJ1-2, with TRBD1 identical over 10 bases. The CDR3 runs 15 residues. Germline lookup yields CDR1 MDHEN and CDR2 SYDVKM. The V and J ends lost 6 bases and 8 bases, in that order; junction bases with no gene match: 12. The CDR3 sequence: CASSRPRQGARGYTF. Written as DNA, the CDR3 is TGTGCCAGCAGCCGTCCCCGACAGGGGGCGCGCGGCTACACCTTC.

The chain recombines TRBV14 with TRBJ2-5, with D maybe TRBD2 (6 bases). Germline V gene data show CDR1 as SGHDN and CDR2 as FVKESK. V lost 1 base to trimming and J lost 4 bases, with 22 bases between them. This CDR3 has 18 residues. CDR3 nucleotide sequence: TGTGCCAGCAGCCAAGTTGGGGGGAGGCTCGTTTGGTCAGAGACCCAGTACTTC. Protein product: CASSQVGGRLVWSETQYF.

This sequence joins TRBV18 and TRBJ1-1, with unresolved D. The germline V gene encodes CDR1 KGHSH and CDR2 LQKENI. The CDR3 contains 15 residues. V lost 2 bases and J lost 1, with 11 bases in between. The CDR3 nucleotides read TGTGCCAGCTCACCAAGGAACGGAGAGAACACTGAAGCTTTCTTT. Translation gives CASSPRNGENTEAFF.

The CDR3 DNA reads as TGTGCCAGCAGTTACCCGGACGGGGATGAAAAACTGTTTTTT. It translates to CASSYPDGDEKLFF. The rearrangement uses TRBV6-7 and TRBJ1-4; D gene unclear. TRBV6-7 is given ORF status, its function remaining uncertain. The CDR3 contains 14 residues. The ends were cut back, 2 bases at V and 6 bases at J, with 10 bases in the middle.

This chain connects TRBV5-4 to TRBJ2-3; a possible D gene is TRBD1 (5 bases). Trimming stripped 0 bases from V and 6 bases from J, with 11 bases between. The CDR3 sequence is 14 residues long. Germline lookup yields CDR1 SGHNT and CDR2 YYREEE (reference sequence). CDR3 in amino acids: CASSLGQLPDTQYF. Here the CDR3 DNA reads TGTGCCAGCAGCTTGGGACAGCTCCCGGATACGCAGTATTTT.

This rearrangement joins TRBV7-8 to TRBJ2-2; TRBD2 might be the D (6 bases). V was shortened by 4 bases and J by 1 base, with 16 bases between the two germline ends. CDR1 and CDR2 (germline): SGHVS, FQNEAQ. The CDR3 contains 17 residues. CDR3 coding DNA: TGTGCCAGCAGCTCCCTAGCGCGGGGACTGAACACCGGGGAGCTGTTTTTT. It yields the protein CASSSLARGLNTGELFF.

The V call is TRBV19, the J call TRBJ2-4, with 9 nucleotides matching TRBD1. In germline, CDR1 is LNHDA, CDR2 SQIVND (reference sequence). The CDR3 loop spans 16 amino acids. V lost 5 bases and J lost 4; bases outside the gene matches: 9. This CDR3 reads CASSPDRGVRKNIQYF. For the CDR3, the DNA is TGTGCCAGTAGTCCCGACAGGGGGGTTCGTAAAAACATTCAGTACTTC.

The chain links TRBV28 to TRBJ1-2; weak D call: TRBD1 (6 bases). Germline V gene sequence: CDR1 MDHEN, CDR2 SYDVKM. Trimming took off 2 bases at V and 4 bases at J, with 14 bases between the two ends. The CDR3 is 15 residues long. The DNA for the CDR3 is TGTGCCAGCAGTTTAGGGGCGACAGGAACCTATGGCTACACCTTC. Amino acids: CASSLGATGTYGYTF.

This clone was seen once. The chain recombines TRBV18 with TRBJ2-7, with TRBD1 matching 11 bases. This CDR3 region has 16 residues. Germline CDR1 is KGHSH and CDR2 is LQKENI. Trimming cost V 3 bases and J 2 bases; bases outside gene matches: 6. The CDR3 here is CASSPSEGQGAYEQYF. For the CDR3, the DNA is TGTGCCAGCTCACCTAGTGAGGGACAGGGGGCCTACGAGCAGTACTTC.

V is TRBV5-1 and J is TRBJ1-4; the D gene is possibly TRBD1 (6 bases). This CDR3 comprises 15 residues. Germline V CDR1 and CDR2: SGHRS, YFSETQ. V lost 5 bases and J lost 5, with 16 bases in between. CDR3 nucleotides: TGCGCCAGCAGTTTTACCGGGACATACAATGAAAAACTGTTTTTT. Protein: CASSFTGTYNEKLFF. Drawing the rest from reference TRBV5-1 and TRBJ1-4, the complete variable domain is KAGVTQTPRYLIKTRGQQVTLSCSPISGHRSVSWYQQTPGQGLQFLFEYFSETQRNKGNFPGRFSGRQFSNSRSEMNVSTLELGDSALYLCASSFTGTYNEKLFFGSGTQLSVL.

CDR3: CASSQGGGLAGKDTQYF. The CDR3 nucleotides read TGTGCCAGCAGCCAAGGGGGAGGACTAGCGGGGAAGGATACGCAGTATTTT. The rearrangement joins TRBV4-2 to TRBJ2-3, with 12 nucleotides matching TRBD2. Germline trimming cut 1 base from V and 6 bases from J; bases unmatched to any gene: 8. From germline, CDR1 is LGHNA and CDR2 YNFKEQ. This CDR3 is 17 amino acids long.

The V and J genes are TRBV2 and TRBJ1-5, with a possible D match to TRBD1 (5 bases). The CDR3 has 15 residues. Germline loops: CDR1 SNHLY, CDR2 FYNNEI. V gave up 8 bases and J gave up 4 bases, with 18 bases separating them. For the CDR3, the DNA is TGTGCCAGCGTACTTGGAACAGGAGCAAATCAGCCCCAGCATTTT. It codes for CASVLGTGANQPQHF.

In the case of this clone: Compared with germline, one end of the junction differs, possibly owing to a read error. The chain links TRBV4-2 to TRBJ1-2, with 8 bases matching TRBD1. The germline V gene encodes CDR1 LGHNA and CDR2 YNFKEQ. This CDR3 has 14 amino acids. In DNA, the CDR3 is TGTGCCAGCAGCCAAGACGGACCGGGACAGGAGATTGTCTTC. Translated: CASSQDGPGQEIVF.

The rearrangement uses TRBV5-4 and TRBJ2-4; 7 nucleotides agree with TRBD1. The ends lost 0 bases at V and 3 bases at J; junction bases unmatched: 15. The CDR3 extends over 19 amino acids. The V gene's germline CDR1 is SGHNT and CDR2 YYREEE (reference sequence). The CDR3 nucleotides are TGTGCCAGCAGCTTGGGACGGGCCACAGGGGTCGTCGGCAAAAACATTCAGTACTTC. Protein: CASSLGRATGVVGKNIQYF. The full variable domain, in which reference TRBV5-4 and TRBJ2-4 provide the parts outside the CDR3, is ETGVTQSPTHLIKTRGQQVTLRCSSQSGHNTVSWYQQALGQGPQFIFQYYREEENGRGNFPPRFSGLQFPNYSSELNVNALELDDSALYLCASSLGRATGVVGKNIQYFGAGTRLSVL.

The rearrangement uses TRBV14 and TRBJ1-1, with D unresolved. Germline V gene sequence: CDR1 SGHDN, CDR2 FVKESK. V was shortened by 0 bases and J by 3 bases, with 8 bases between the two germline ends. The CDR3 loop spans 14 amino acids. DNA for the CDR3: TGTGCCAGCAGCCAAGACGGCGGTTACACTGAAGCTTTCTTT. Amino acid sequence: CASSQDGGYTEAFF. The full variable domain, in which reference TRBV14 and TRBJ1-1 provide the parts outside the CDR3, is EAGVTQFPSHSVIEKGQTVTLRCDPISGHDNLYWYRRVMGKEIKFLLHFVKESKQDESGMPNNRFLAERTGGTYSTLKVQPAELEDSGVYFCASSQDGGYTEAFFGQGTRLTVV.

The CDR3 loop reads CASSMILESQETQYF. The CDR3 nucleotides are TGTGCCAGTAGTATGATTTTGGAGTCCCAAGAGACCCAGTACTTC. The rearrangement joins TRBV19 to TRBJ2-5, with unresolved D. CDR1 is LNHDA, CDR2 SQIVND, per germline (reference sequence). Trimming removed 3 bases from V and 1 base from J, with 12 bases in between. This CDR3 region has 15 residues. Supplemented by reference TRBV19 and TRBJ2-5, the full variable domain reads DGGITQSPKYLFRKEGQNVTLSCEQNLNHDAMYWYRQDPGQGLRLIYYSQIVNDFQKGDIAEGYSVSREKKESFPLTVTSAQKNPTAFYLCASSMILESQETQYFGPGTRLLVL.

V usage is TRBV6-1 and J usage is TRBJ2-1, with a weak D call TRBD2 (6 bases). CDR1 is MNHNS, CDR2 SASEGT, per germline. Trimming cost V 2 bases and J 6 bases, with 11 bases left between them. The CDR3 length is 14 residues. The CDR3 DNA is TGTGCCAGCAGTGAATTAAGGGAGGTCAATGAGCAGTTCTTC. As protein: CASSELREVNEQFF.

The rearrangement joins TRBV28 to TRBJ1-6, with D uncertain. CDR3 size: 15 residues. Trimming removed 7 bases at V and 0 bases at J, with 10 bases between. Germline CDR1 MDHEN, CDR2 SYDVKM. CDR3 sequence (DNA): TGTGCCAGCACCCTCGGGAGCTCCTATAATTCACCCCTCCACTTT. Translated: CASTLGSSYNSPLHF.